Here is one T cell receptor (beta chain) with its context. Its antigen is unidentified. The sample belongs to a study of siplizumab effects on memory and regulatory T cells. With 7 bases removed from V and 2 bases from J, the gap between germline ends came to 18 bases. CDR3 size: 15 residues. The germline gives CDR1 SNHLY, CDR2 FYNNEI. Findings and caveats of the study: The apparent diversity of naive T cells exceeded that of memory cells, and naive T cells seemed to make a major contribution to the alloresponse.

Using immunoSEQ multiplex PCR, the repertoire was profiled, and TCRdb retains in-frame clones only, with some absent. Of approximately 65,000 clones in the sample, around 78% are singletons; the top ten hold 3.8%. Sequenced sample: memory CD4+ T cells sorted from blood. This rearrangement joins TRBV2 to TRBJ2-7, with a weak D call TRBD1 (6 bases). The receptor's source is a human donor in good health. The CDR3 sequence is CASNKQGTHTYEQYF. CDR3 DNA sequence: TGTGCCAGCAACAAACAGGGTACCCACACCTACGAGCAGTACTTC. Supplemented by reference TRBV2 and TRBJ2-7, the full variable domain reads EPEVTQTPSHQVTQMGQEVILRCVPISNHLYFYWYRQILGQKVEFLVSFYNNEISEKSEIFDDQFSVERPDGSNFTLKIRSTKLEDSAMYFCASNKQGTHTYEQYFGPGTRLTVT.